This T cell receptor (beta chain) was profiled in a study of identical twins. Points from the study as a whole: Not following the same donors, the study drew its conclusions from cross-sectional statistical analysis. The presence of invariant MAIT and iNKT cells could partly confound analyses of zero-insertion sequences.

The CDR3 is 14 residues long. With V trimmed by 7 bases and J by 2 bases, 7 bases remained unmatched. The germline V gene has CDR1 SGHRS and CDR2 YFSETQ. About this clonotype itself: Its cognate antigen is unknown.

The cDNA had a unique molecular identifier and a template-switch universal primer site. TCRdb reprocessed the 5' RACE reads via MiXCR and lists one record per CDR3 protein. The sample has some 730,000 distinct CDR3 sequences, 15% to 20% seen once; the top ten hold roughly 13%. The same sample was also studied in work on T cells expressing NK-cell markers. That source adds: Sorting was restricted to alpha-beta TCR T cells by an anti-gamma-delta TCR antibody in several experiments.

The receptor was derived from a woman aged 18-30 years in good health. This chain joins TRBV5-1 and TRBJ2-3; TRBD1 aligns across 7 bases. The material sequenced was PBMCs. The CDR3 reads CASFPGQYTDTQYF. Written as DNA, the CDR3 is TGCGCCAGCTTCCCGGGACAGTACACAGATACGCAGTATTTT.